These 23 T cell receptor beta chains originate from one sample sequenced in a study of response to subunit inactivated influenza vaccine. TCRdb re-analysed the RT-PCR reads in MiXCR, keeping a single row per CDR3 protein. This sample has roughly 460,000 distinct CDR3 sequences, with 10% to 11% found just once. Material: PBMCs from blood, obtained roughly 48 days after vaccination. Receptors were obtained from a man in his fifties who received an inactivated influenza vaccine.

This clonotype has only a few counts. The chain is built from TRBV5-1 and TRBJ1-2; D perhaps matches TRBD1 (5 bases). V lost 1 base to trimming and J lost 6 bases, with 16 bases between them. CDR3 size: 15 residues. Per germline, CDR1 SGHRS and CDR2 YFSETQ. The CDR3 coding sequence is TGCGCCAGCAGCTTGAGCCCGGGGACTTTGGATGGCTACACCTTC. It is translated as CASSLSPGTLDGYTF.

A few counts support this clonotype. This rearrangement joins TRBV6-1 to TRBJ1-3; D possibly corresponds to TRBD1 (5 bases). The germline gives CDR1 MNHNS, CDR2 SASEGT. The CDR3 is 13 amino acids. Between the trimmed V and J ends, which lost 6 bases and 8 bases, there was a span of 14 bases. CDR3 sequence: CASSPGIRDTIYF. The DNA of the CDR3 is TGTGCCAGCAGCCCGGGAATCAGGGACACCATATATTTT.

The genes are TRBV30 and TRBJ2-2; no definite D call. CDR3 length: 15 residues. Trimming removed 0 bases at V and 4 bases at J, with 12 bases between. Per the germline V gene, CDR1 is GTSNPN and CDR2 is SVGIG (reference sequence). DNA of the CDR3: TGTGCCTGGAGTGTACGCTTACAGCTCACCGGGGAGCTGTTTTTT. Residues: CAWSVRLQLTGELFF.

This clonotype was picked up a small number of times. The chain carries TRBV15 and TRBJ2-7; 7 bases are shared with TRBD1. After removal of 2 bases from V and 0 bases from J, the junction contained 4 bases not matched to a gene. CDR3 length equals 15 residues. Germline CDR1 reads LNHNV; CDR2 reads YYDKDF (reference sequence). The DNA for the CDR3 is TGTGCCACCAGCAGATCAAGGGACAGCTCCTACGAGCAGTACTTC. Translating gives CATSRSRDSSYEQYF.

The rearrangement links TRBV7-2 to TRBJ2-5, with 12 bases identical to TRBD2. Trimming cost V 4 bases and J 1 base; bases outside gene matches: 1. The germline gives CDR1 SGHTA, CDR2 FQGNSA. CDR3 size: 15 residues. The CDR3 sequence: CASSSGLAGQETQYF. The CDR3 nucleotides are TGTGCCAGCAGCTCGGGACTAGCGGGCCAAGAGACCCAGTACTTC. The full variable domain, in which reference TRBV7-2 and TRBJ2-5 provide the parts outside the CDR3, is GAGVSQSPSNKVTEKGKDVELRCDPISGHTALYWYRQSLGQGLEFLIYFQGNSAPDKSGLPSDRFSAERTGGSVSTLTIQRTQQEDSAVYLCASSSGLAGQETQYFGPGTRLLVL.

This clonotype was seen ten or more times. The chain joins TRBV5-1 to TRBJ2-3; D not resolved. The germline V gene encodes CDR1 SGHRS and CDR2 YFSETQ. V was cut by 2 bases and J by 2 bases, with 9 bases left in between. CDR3 length: 14 amino acids. The CDR3 protein is CASSFFGDTDTQYF. The CDR3 nucleotides are TGCGCCAGCAGCTTTTTTGGGGACACAGATACGCAGTATTTT.

This clonotype was counted between two and nine times. The chain couples TRBV20-1 to TRBJ1-5; D is unresolved. This CDR3 is 13 amino acids long. Germline CDR1 DFQATT, CDR2 SNEGSKA (reference sequence). V lost 1 base and J lost 0, with 4 bases in between. The CDR3 sequence is CSARGYSNQPQHF. The CDR3 region has the DNA TGCAGTGCTAGAGGATATAGCAATCAGCCCCAGCATTTT.

This clonotype has ten or more counts. The V call is TRBV12-3 or TRBV12-4, the J call TRBJ2-7, with 8 bases aligning to TRBD1. Germline trimming cut 1 base from V and 5 bases from J; bases unmatched to any gene: 7. CDR3 length equals 15 residues. The CDR3 coding sequence is TGTGCCAGCAGTTTAGGTTGGCAGGGGGCCCACGAGCAGTACTTC. Its translation: CASSLGWQGAHEQYF.

This clonotype was picked up many times. This chain connects TRBV6-2 or TRBV6-3 to TRBJ2-7; a weak D match, TRBD2 (6 bases). The CDR3 length is 12 residues. The germline V and J ends were trimmed by 4 bases and 5 bases, with 9 bases remaining between them. Germline CDR1 and CDR2: MNHEY and SVGEGT. In nucleotides, the CDR3 is TGTGCCAGCAGTTGGGGGGAGAACGAGCAGTACTTC. This sequence encodes CASSWGENEQYF.

The chain employs TRBV3-1 and TRBJ2-1; a weak D match, TRBD2 (7 bases). The CDR3 has 17 residues. Germline V lookup: CDR1 LGHDT, CDR2 YNNKEL (reference sequence). Trimming left V 0 bases short and J 9 bases short, with 21 bases between. CDR3 region: CASSQDVAGASFPEQFF. As DNA, the CDR3 is TGTGCCAGCAGCCAAGATGTGGCGGGGGCGAGTTTTCCTGAGCAGTTCTTC.

The gene calls are TRBV12-3 or TRBV12-4 and TRBJ1-2, with TRBD1 matching over 7 bases. V lost 1 base, J lost 8 bases, and 7 bases stayed unmatched. CDR3 length: 14 residues. CDR3 protein: CASSLGDRVWGYTF. For the CDR3, the DNA is TGTGCCAGCAGTTTAGGTGACAGGGTTTGGGGCTACACCTTC.

V is TRBV12-3 or TRBV12-4 and J is TRBJ2-3; the D gene could be TRBD1 or TRBD2 (6 bases each). V shed 7 bases and J shed 2 bases, with 19 bases lying between them. The length of the CDR3 is 16 residues. CDR3 DNA sequence: TGTGCCAGCAAGAATTACAGGGCGGGATCCACAGATACGCAGTATTTT. Translated: CASKNYRAGSTDTQYF.

This chain connects TRBV2 to TRBJ1-2; 7 bases fit TRBD1. J lost 5 bases, V lost 5 bases, and 8 bases had no gene match. The CDR3 is 14 residues long. Germline CDR1 SNHLY, CDR2 FYNNEI. CDR3 nucleotide sequence: TGTGCCAGCAGTAAACGGGACAGCCGATATGGCTACACCTTC. Translated: CASSKRDSRYGYTF.

This chain joins TRBV5-1 and TRBJ1-1; D is unresolved. V was clipped by 4 bases and J by 0 bases, with 16 bases between them. CDR1 is SGHRS, CDR2 YFSETQ, per germline. The CDR3 extends over 16 amino acids. This chain's CDR3 is CASSEIPVSMNTEAFF. The CDR3 coding sequence is TGCGCCAGCAGCGAGATCCCGGTGTCAATGAACACTGAAGCTTTCTTT.

Here the CDR3 reads CASSQDTRTEYNSPLHF. The CDR3 region has the DNA TGCGCCAGCAGCCAAGATACGCGGACAGAGTATAATTCACCCCTCCACTTT. The rearrangement joins TRBV4-3 to TRBJ1-6; D perhaps matches TRBD1 (6 bases). Trimming stripped 0 bases from V and 4 bases from J, with 13 bases between. In germline, CDR1 is LGHNA, CDR2 YSLEER. The CDR3 consists of 17 residues.

The chain links TRBV20-1 to TRBJ1-5, with D possibly matching TRBD1 (6 bases). Germline lookup yields CDR1 DFQATT and CDR2 SNEGSKA (reference sequence). This CDR3 comprises 15 residues. The germline V and J ends were trimmed by 3 bases and 5 bases, with 17 bases remaining between them. As DNA, the CDR3 is TGCAGTGCTAGTCCGGGGGCCCATGTGGATCAGCCCCAGCATTTT. It yields the protein CSASPGAHVDQPQHF.

The CDR3 region is CSAPIQGGGEKLFF. The DNA for the CDR3 is TGCAGTGCTCCAATACAGGGGGGGGGCGAAAAACTGTTTTTT. The gene calls are TRBV20-1 and TRBJ1-4, with 8 bases identical to TRBD1. The CDR3 is 14 residues long. Per germline, CDR1 DFQATT and CDR2 SNEGSKA (reference sequence). The V and J ends lost 5 bases and 8 bases, in that order; junction bases with no gene match: 10.

This clonotype has only a few counts. The genes are TRBV20-1 and TRBJ2-7; 9 bases align to TRBD2. Losses at the gene ends were 1 base for V and 0 bases for J; bases not matched to a gene: 4. The CDR3 is 15 residues long. Germline-derived CDR1 and CDR2 are DFQATT and SNEGSKA (reference sequence). The CDR3 loop is CSARARGGTSYEQYF. CDR3 DNA sequence: TGCAGTGCTAGAGCGCGGGGGGGTACCTCCTACGAGCAGTACTTC.

The table lists this clonotype with a few counts. This chain connects TRBV10-3 to TRBJ2-3, with 9 positions matching TRBD2. The germline V gene has CDR1 ENHRY and CDR2 SYGVKD. This CDR3 is built from 16 residues. V gave up 0 bases and J gave up 2 bases; unmatched junction bases: 3. CDR3 protein: CAISESLAGVTDTQYF. CDR3 coding DNA: TGTGCCATCAGTGAGTCTTTAGCGGGAGTCACAGATACGCAGTATTTT.

The chain employs TRBV10-3 and TRBJ1-1, with D uncertain. The CDR3 is 14 amino acids. Trimming cost V 5 bases and J 0 bases, with 10 bases left between them. From germline, CDR1 is ENHRY and CDR2 SYGVKD. DNA for the CDR3: TGTGCCATCAGTAGTCCACAAATGAACACTGAAGCTTTCTTT. Its translation: CAISSPQMNTEAFF.

This chain links TRBV20-1 with TRBJ1-1, with TRBD1 matching over 8 bases. The germline CDR1 and CDR2 sequences are DFQATT and SNEGSKA (reference sequence). The CDR3 has 11 amino acids. After removal of 7 bases from V and 3 bases from J, the junction contained 1 base not matched to a gene. The CDR3 protein is CSEQGDTEAFF. CDR3 nucleotides: TGCAGTGAACAGGGGGACACTGAAGCTTTCTTT.

This clonotype was detected many times. The chain uses TRBV5-6 and TRBJ2-1, with D tentatively TRBD1 (6 bases). This CDR3 has 15 amino acids. The germline V gene has CDR1 SGHDT and CDR2 YYEEEE. Trimming stripped 3 bases from V and 0 bases from J, with 10 bases between. This CDR3 reads CASSSMDSSYNEQFF. CDR3 bases: TGTGCCAGCAGCTCCATGGACAGCTCCTACAATGAGCAGTTCTTC.

This clonotype was seen at least ten times. The rearrangement uses TRBV12-3 or TRBV12-4 and TRBJ2-3; TRBD2 agrees at 9 bases. With 6 bases clipped from V and 1 base from J, the junction kept 5 bases outside the gene matches. The CDR3 is 15 amino acids. The CDR3 sequence: CASSPRTSGTDTQYF. The CDR3 DNA reads TGTGCCAGCAGCCCACGGACTAGCGGCACAGATACGCAGTATTTT.